This T cell receptor (beta chain) was profiled in a study of sequential checkpoint blockade in melanoma. Study as a whole: Arm A got nivolumab then ipilimumab; arm B the reverse, 1:1. TCRbeta immunosequencing was performed on DNA from around 96 pretreatment melanoma tumor samples. Matched biopsies came pretreatment and at week 13 for around 24 patients. Study conclusions and caveats: Response in arm A was associated with pretreatment TIL clonality.

The treatment: randomized to nivolumab then ipilimumab (arm A) or the reverse (arm B). In germline, CDR1 is LNHDA, CDR2 SQIVND (reference sequence). V dropped 1 base and J dropped 1 base, with 19 bases sitting between them. The CDR3 spans 18 residues. Points on this clone: Its target is not known.

The protocol was immunoSEQ multiplex PCR, while the TCRdb copy is restricted to in-frame clones and leaves out a portion. The repertoire holds 35,000 to 40,000 clones, with roughly 32% as singletons. The rearrangement uses TRBV19 and TRBJ1-2; D ambiguous. Sequencing was performed on tumor tissue (inferred from file names), taken from a patient given nivolumab and ipilimumab in sequence. The TCR comes from a human donor with melanoma. The CDR3 bases are TGTGCCAGTAGTATAGTCGGCACAGCCGGTGGCGGTAACTATGGCTACACCTTC. This gives the protein CASSIVGTAGGGNYGYTF.